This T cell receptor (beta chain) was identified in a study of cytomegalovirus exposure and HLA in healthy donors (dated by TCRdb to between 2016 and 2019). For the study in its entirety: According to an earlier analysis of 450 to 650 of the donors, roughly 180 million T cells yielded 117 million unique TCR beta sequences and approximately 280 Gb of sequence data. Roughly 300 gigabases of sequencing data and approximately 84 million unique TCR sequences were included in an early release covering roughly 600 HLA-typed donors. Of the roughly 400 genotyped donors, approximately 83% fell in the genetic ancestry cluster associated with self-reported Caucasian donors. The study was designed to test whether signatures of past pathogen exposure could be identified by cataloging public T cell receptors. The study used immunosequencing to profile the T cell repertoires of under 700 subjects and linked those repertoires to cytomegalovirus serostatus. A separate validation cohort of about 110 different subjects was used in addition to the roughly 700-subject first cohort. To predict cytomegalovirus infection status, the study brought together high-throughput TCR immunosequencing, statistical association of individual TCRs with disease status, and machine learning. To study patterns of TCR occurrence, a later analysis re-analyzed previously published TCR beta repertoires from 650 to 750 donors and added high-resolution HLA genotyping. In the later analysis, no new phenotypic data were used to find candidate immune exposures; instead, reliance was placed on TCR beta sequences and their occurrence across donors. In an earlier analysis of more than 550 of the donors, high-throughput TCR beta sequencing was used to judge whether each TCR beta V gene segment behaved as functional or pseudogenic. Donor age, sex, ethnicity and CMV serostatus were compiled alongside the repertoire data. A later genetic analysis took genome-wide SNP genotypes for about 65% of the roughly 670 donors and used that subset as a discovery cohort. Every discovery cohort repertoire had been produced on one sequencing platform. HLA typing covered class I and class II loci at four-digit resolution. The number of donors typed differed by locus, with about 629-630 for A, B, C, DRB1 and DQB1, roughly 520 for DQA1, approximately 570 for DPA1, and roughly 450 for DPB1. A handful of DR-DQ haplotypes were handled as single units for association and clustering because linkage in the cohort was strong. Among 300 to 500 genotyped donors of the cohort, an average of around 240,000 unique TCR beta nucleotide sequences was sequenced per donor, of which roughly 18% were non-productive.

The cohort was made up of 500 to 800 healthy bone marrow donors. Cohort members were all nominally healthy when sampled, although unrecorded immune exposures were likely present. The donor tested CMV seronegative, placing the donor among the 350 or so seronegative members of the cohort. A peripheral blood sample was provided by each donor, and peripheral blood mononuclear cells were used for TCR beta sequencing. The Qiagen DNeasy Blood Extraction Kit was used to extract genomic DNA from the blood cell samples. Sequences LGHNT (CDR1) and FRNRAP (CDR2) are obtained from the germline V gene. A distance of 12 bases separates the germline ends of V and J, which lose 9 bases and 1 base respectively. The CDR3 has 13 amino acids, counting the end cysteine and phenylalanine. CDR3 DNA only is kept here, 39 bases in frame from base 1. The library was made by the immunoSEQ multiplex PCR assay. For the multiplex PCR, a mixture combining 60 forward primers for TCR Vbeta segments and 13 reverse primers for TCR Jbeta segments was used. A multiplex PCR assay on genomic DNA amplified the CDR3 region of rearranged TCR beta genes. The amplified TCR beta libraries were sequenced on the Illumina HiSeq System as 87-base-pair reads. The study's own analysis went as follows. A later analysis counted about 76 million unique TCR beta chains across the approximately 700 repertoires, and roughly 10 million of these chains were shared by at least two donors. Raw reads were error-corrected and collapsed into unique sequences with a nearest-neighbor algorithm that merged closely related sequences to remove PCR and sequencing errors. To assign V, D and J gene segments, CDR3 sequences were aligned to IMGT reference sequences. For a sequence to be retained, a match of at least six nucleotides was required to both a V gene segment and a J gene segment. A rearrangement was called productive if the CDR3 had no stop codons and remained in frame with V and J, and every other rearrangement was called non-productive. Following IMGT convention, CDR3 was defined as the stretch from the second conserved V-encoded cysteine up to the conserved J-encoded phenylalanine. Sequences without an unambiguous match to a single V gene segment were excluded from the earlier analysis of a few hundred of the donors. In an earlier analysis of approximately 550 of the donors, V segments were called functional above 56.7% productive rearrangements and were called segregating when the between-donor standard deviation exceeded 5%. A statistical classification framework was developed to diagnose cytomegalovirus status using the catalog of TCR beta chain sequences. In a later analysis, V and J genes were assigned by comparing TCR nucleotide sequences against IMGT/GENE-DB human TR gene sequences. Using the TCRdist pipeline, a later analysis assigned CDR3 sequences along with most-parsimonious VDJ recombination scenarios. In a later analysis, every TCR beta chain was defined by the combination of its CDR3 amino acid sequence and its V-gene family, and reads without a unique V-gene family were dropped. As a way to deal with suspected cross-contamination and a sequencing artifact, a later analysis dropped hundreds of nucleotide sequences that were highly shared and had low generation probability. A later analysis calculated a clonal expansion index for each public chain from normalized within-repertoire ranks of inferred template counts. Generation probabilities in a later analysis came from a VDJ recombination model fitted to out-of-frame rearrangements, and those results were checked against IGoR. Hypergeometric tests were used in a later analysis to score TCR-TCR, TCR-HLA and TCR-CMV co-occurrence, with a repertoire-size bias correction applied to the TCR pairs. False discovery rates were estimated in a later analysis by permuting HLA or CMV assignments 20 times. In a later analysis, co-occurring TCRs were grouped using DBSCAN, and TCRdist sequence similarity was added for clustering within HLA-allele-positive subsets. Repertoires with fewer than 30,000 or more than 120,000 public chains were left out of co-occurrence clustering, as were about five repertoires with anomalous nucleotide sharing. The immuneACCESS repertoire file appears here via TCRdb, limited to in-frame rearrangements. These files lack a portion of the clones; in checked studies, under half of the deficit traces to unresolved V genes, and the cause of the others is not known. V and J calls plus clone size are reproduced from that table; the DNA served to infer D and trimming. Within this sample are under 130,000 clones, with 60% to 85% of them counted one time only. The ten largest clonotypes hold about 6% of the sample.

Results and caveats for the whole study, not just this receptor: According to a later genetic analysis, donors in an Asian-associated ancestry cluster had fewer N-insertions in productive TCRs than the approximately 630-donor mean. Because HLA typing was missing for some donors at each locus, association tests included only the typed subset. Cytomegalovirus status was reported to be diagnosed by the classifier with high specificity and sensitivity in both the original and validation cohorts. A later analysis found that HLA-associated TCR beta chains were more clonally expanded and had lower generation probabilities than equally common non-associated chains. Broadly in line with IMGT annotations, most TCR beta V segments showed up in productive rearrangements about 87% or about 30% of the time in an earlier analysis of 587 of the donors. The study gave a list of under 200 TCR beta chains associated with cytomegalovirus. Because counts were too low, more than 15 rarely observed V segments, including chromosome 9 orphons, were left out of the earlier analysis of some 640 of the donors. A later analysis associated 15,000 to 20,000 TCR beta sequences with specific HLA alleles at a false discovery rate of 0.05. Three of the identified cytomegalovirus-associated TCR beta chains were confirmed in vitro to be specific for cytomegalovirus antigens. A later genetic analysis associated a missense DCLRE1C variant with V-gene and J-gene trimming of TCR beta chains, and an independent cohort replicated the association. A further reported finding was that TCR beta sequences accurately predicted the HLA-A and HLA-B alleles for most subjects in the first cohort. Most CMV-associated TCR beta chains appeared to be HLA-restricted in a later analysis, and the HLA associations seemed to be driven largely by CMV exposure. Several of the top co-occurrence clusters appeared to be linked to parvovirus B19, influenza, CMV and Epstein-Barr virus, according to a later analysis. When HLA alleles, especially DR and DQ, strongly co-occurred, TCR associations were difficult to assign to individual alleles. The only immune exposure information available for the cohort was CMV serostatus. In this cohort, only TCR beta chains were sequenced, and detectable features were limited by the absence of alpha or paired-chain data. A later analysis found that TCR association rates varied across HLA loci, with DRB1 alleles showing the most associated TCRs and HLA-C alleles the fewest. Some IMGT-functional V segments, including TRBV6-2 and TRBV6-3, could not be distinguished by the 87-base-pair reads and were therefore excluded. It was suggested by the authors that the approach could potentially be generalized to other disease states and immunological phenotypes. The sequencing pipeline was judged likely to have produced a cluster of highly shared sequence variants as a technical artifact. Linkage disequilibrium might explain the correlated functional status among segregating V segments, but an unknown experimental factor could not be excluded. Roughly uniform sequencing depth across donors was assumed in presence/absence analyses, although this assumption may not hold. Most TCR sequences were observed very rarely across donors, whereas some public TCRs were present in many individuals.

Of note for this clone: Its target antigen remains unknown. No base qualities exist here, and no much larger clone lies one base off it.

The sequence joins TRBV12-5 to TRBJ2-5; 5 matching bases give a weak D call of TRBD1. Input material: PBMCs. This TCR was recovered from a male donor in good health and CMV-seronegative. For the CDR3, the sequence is CASDRTLQETQYF. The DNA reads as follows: TGTGCTAGCGATCGGACACTCCAAGAGACCCAGTACTTC. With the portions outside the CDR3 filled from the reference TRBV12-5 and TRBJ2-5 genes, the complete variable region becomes DARVTQTPRHKVTEMGQEVTMRCQPILGHNTVFWYRQTMMQGLELLAYFRNRAPLDDSGMPKDRFSAEMPDATLATLKIQPSEPRDSAVYFCASDRTLQETQYFGPGTRLLVL.